These 10 T cell receptor beta chains share one sample of origin, sequenced in a study of cytomegalovirus exposure and HLA in healthy donors. With 60 Vbeta and 13 Jbeta primers, the PCR was carried out. The protocol was immunoSEQ multiplex PCR, while the TCRdb copy is restricted to in-frame clones and leaves out a portion. The table records over 95,000 clones, under 85% of them present only once. The sequencing input was PBMCs. Receptors were obtained from a man aged 35-49 years in good health and CMV-seropositive.

This clone occurred a few times. The J gene is TRBJ1-2, the V gene TRBV2; D is perhaps TRBD1 (5 bases). The CDR3 runs 13 residues. The germline CDR1 and CDR2 sequences are SNHLY and FYNNEI. Between the trimmed V and J ends, which lost 5 bases and 5 bases, there was a span of 12 bases. In DNA form, the CDR3 reads TGTGCCAGCAGTACAGGACAATGGTATGGCTACACCTTC. It is translated as CASSTGQWYGYTF.

The V call is TRBV2, the J call TRBJ1-2; 8 nucleotides line up with TRBD1. The CDR3 totals 13 residues. After removal of 4 bases from V and 8 bases from J, the junction contained 6 bases not matched to a gene. Germline loops: CDR1 SNHLY, CDR2 FYNNEI. In DNA, the CDR3 is TGTGCCAGCAGTGGCGGACAGGGAGGAGGCTACACCTTC. It codes for CASSGGQGGGYTF. Complete variable domain (other parts from reference TRBV2 and TRBJ1-2): EPEVTQTPSHQVTQMGQEVILRCVPISNHLYFYWYRQILGQKVEFLVSFYNNEISEKSEIFDDQFSVERPDGSNFTLKIRSTKLEDSAMYFCASSGGQGGGYTFGSGTRLTVV.

This chain uses TRBV7-2 with TRBJ1-5; 8 nucleotides line up with TRBD1. The CDR3 has 13 residues. Germline V gene sequence: CDR1 SGHTA, CDR2 FQGNSA. Trimming removed 4 bases from V and 12 bases from J; junction bases left unmatched: 8. The CDR3 nucleotides are TGTGCCAGCAGCTACCCCGGGACAGGATACCAGCATTTT. Its protein product is CASSYPGTGYQHF.

In its sample, this clone was seen a few times. The J gene is TRBJ2-5, the V gene TRBV7-9, with 8 bases matching TRBD2. Germline V CDR1 and CDR2: SEHNR, FQNEAQ (reference sequence). This CDR3 comprises 13 residues. The V gene end was trimmed by 3 bases and the J gene end by 5 bases; junction bases not matched to a gene: 2. CDR3 sequence (DNA): TGTGCCAGCAGCTTCCCGGGGGGGGAGACCCAGTACTTC. This sequence encodes CASSFPGGETQYF.

The gene calls are TRBV15 and TRBJ1-5, with D possibly matching TRBD1 (6 bases). This CDR3 spans 15 amino acids. Germline V gene data show CDR1 as LNHNV and CDR2 as YYDKDF (reference sequence). V was cut by 3 bases and J by 7 bases, with 16 bases left in between. As DNA, the CDR3 is TGTGCCACCAGCAGGGAGGGGGGGCGTATACAGCCCCAGCATTTT. Residues: CATSREGGRIQPQHF.

This chain joins TRBV6-5 and TRBJ2-5, with D maybe TRBD2 (6 bases). CDR1 is MNHEY, CDR2 SVGAGI, per germline. With 0 bases removed from V and 5 bases from J, the gap between germline ends came to 13 bases. This CDR3 is built from 15 residues. The CDR3 spells CASSYSGGGGETQYF. The CDR3 bases are TGTGCCAGCAGTTACTCGGGGGGAGGAGGGGAGACCCAGTACTTC.

Points on this clone: The identical CDR3 is also encoded by other nucleotide sequences in the sample. The rearrangement uses TRBV15 and TRBJ2-3, with D possibly matching TRBD2 (6 bases). Trimming took off 2 bases at V and 3 bases at J, with 15 bases between the two ends. This CDR3 spans 16 amino acids. CDR1 is LNHNV and CDR2 is YYDKDF in the germline V gene (reference sequence). The CDR3 nucleotides are TGTGCCACCAGCAGACCAAGAGCGGGTGAAACAGATACGCAGTATTTT. Encoded protein: CATSRPRAGETDTQYF.

The chain combines TRBV28 with TRBJ1-3; D is ambiguous. This CDR3 comprises 14 residues. The V gene's germline CDR1 is MDHEN and CDR2 SYDVKM. The germline V and J ends were trimmed by 5 bases and 0 bases, with 8 bases remaining between them. The CDR3 spells CASSSVSSGNTIYF. The CDR3 DNA reads TGTGCCAGCAGTAGTGTGAGCTCTGGAAACACCATATATTTT.

V is TRBV7-2 and J is TRBJ2-3; 8 bases agree with TRBD2. CDR3 length: 14 residues. After removal of 5 bases from V and 0 bases from J, the junction contained 1 base not matched to a gene. In germline, CDR1 is SGHTA, CDR2 FQGNSA. In DNA form, the CDR3 reads TGTGCCAGCAGCCGCGGGGGGAGCACAGATACGCAGTATTTT. It is translated as CASSRGGSTDTQYF.

The chain uses TRBV11-3 and TRBJ2-7, with D possibly matching TRBD1 (5 bases). V was shortened by 4 bases and J by 2 bases, with 9 bases between the two germline ends. Germline-derived CDR1 and CDR2 are SGHNT and YENEEA. This CDR3 is built from 13 residues. The CDR3 nucleotides read TGTGCCAGCAGCTCAGGGTTCACCTACGAGCAGTACTTC. The encoded protein is CASSSGFTYEQYF.